This entry features one T cell receptor beta chain sequence. Its antigen remains unidentified. The source of the sample is a study of OX40 agonist ivuxolimab in advanced cancers. Overall study: Ivuxolimab doses were 0.01, 0.1, 0.3, 1.5, 3 or 10 mg/kg every 2 weeks. Of mixed ages from 23 to 79 and averaging 60 years, the group was approximately 84% male. The study, taken as a whole, reports: Partial responders receiving 0.1-3.0 mg/kg showed among the lowest clonal expansion.

The repertoire was sequenced with immunoSEQ multiplex PCR; TCRdb's copy has only in-frame clones and lacks some. The sample has about 73,000 clones, around 86% seen once; the top ten hold under 0.75%. Germline V gene sequence: CDR1 MNHNS, CDR2 SASEGT. This CDR3 region has 15 residues. Trimming took 7 bases from V and 4 from J, leaving 17 bases between them. The J gene is TRBJ1-5, the V gene TRBV6-1, with a weak D call TRBD1 (6 bases). This material consisted of CD4+ or CD8+ T cells sorted from blood, taken in a trial of the OX40 agonist ivuxolimab. The origin of this receptor is an adult with an advanced solid tumor such as melanoma, head and neck, liver or kidney cancer. CDR3 sequence: CASTSGTTLNQPQHF. The DNA of the CDR3 is TGTGCCAGCACGTCCGGGACAACTTTAAATCAGCCCCAGCATTTT.